Presented here are 23 T cell receptor beta chains from one specimen sequenced in a study of regulatory T cells in long-lasting Graves disease. TCR beta libraries were built with iRepertoire HTBI primers and Arm-PCR of CDR3 regions. TCRdb redid the calling of the multiplex PCR reads with MiXCR, one entry per CDR3 protein. The sample holds 250,000 to 300,000 distinct CDR3 sequences; roughly 18% are singletons and the top ten take around 15%. Sample time point: newly diagnosed GD, antithyroid drugs for less than 3 months. The TCR library was prepared using RNA isolated from PBMCs. Separately, the same data were catalogued under a study of T cells in Graves' hyperthyroidism and ophthalmopathy.

This specimen was peripheral blood mononuclear cells (PBMCs), taken at new diagnosis, from a patient treated with antithyroid drugs. The origin of the receptors is a young woman with Graves disease.

This clonotype was recorded at least ten times. The V gene is TRBV6-1, the J gene TRBJ2-1; 10 bases agree with TRBD2. The V and J ends lost 5 bases and 0 bases, in that order; junction bases with no gene match: 7. Germline V gene lookup returns CDR1 MNHNS and CDR2 SASEGT. There are 17 residues in the CDR3. This chain's CDR3 is CASSPAAGGSSYNEQFF. The CDR3 bases are TGTGCCAGCAGTCCCGCAGCGGGGGGGAGCTCCTACAATGAGCAGTTCTTC.

Many counts were recorded for this clonotype. V is TRBV15 and J is TRBJ1-1; no reliable D call. Trimming shortened V by 0 bases and J by 10 bases, and 9 bases separated the two germline ends. The CDR3 sequence is 12 residues long. Germline CDR1 is LNHNV and CDR2 is YYDKDF (reference sequence). The CDR3 sequence is CATSRDLHSAFF. The CDR3 bases are TGTGCCACCAGCAGAGATTTACACTCAGCTTTCTTT.

The rearrangement joins TRBV10-2 to TRBJ2-7, with D unclear. The CDR3 runs to 13 residues. Germline loops: CDR1 WSHSY, CDR2 SAAADI. V dropped 4 bases and J dropped 3 bases, with 10 bases sitting between them. The CDR3 spells CASSGGRGYEQYF. Written as DNA, the CDR3 is TGCGCCAGCAGTGGCGGCAGAGGCTACGAGCAGTACTTC.

At least ten counts were recorded for this clonotype. The chain links TRBV7-9 to TRBJ1-4; TRBD1 is a possible D gene (6 bases). This CDR3 spans 15 amino acids. V lost 5 bases and J 3 bases, leaving 13 bases between the germline ends. Germline values: CDR1 SEHNR, CDR2 FQNEAQ (reference sequence). CDR3 protein: CASSQNGGPNEKLFF. The CDR3 coding sequence is TGTGCCAGCAGCCAAAACGGGGGGCCTAATGAAAAACTGTTTTTT.

The sample holds many counts of this clonotype. The V call is TRBV12-3 or TRBV12-4, the J call TRBJ1-1; no definite D call. The CDR3 has 13 residues. Trimming shortened V by 3 bases and J by 1 base, and 6 bases separated the two germline ends. CDR3 sequence reads: CASSFQANTEAFF. CDR3 in DNA: TGTGCCAGCAGTTTCCAAGCGAACACTGAAGCTTTCTTT.

This clonotype has at least ten counts. The chain is built from TRBV7-9 and TRBJ1-3, with D hard to call. V lost 5 bases and J lost 4, with 12 bases in between. Germline lookup yields CDR1 SEHNR and CDR2 FQNEAQ (reference sequence). The CDR3 totals 14 residues. Here the CDR3 DNA reads TGTGCCAGCAGCCCTGACCCGCCCGGAAACACCATATATTTT. Residues: CASSPDPPGNTIYF.

This clonotype was counted many times. The V and J genes are TRBV7-2 and TRBJ1-6; tentative D call: TRBD1 (5 bases). CDR1 SGHTA and CDR2 FQGNSA come from the germline V gene. The CDR3 is made up of 13 amino acids. Deletions cut 1 base from V and 14 bases from J, with 12 bases between. The DNA of the CDR3 is TGTGCCAGCAGCTTAGTTGGACAAACATCCCTCCACTTT. This gives the protein CASSLVGQTSLHF.

As for this clonotype: The conserved phenylalanine or tryptophan is not found at the CDR3 terminus, so this likely reflects a read error. The rearrangement links TRBV20-1 to TRBJ2-3, with D possibly called TRBD1 or TRBD2 (5 bases each). The CDR3 sequence is 14 residues long. The ends were cut back, 2 bases at V and 0 bases at J, with 9 bases in the middle. The germline V gene encodes CDR1 DFQATT and CDR2 SNEGSKA (reference sequence). The CDR3 DNA reads TGCAGTGCTAGATCGGGGCGGAGCACAGATACGCAGTATCTT. Translating it yields CSARSGRSTDTQYL.

This clonotype was recorded at least ten times. The CDR3 sequence: CASSPETGLETQYF. The CDR3 DNA reads TGCGCCAGCAGCCCGGAGACGGGGCTGGAGACCCAGTACTTC. The chain recombines TRBV5-1 with TRBJ2-5, with D possibly called TRBD1 or TRBD2 (5 bases each). This CDR3 contains 14 residues. Trimming removed 4 bases at V and 5 bases at J, with 15 bases between. Germline CDR1 and CDR2: SGHRS and YFSETQ.

This clonotype was recorded at least ten times. The chain has TRBV19 and TRBJ1-1; no clear D gene. V lost 7 bases and J 0 bases, leaving 15 bases between the germline ends. There are 15 residues in the CDR3. Germline values: CDR1 LNHDA, CDR2 SQIVND (reference sequence). The CDR3 coding sequence is TGTGCCAGTACCCGATCCCCGAGAATGAACACTGAAGCTTTCTTT. Amino acid sequence: CASTRSPRMNTEAFF.

The sample holds many counts of this clonotype. The genes are TRBV6-1 and TRBJ2-7; the match to TRBD2 covers 10 bases. This CDR3 has 16 amino acids. Germline V gene data show CDR1 as MNHNS and CDR2 as SASEGT. J lost 3 bases, V lost 8 bases, and 13 bases had no gene match. CDR3 residues: CASGDTTSGVIYEQYF. The CDR3 coding sequence is TGTGCCAGCGGAGATACAACTAGCGGGGTTATCTACGAGCAGTACTTC.

This clonotype was seen repeatedly, ten times or more. This sequence joins TRBV11-1 and TRBJ2-3, with TRBD1 matching over 10 bases. CDR1 is SGHAT, CDR2 FQDESV, per germline (reference sequence). The CDR3 consists of 17 residues. V lost 5 bases and J lost 2; bases outside the gene matches: 10. CDR3 nucleotide sequence: TGTGCCAGCAGCCGACAATGGGGACAGGGGTACACAGATACGCAGTATTTT. This codes for CASSRQWGQGYTDTQYF.

This clonotype was picked up many times. The genes are TRBV7-9 and TRBJ2-5, with 7 nucleotides matching TRBD2. Germline CDR1 reads SEHNR; CDR2 reads FQNEAQ (reference sequence). The CDR3 runs 13 residues. J lost 0 bases, V lost 6 bases, and 1 base had no gene match. CDR3 sequence reads: CASRRGYQETQYF. CDR3 DNA: TGTGCCAGCAGGCGGGGGTACCAAGAGACCCAGTACTTC.

The chain combines TRBV20-1 with TRBJ1-1, with 8 positions matching TRBD1. The CDR3 covers 14 residues. The germline gives CDR1 DFQATT, CDR2 SNEGSKA (reference sequence). J lost 3 bases, V lost 3 bases, and 6 bases had no gene match. This chain's CDR3 is CSARRTGRYTEAFF. As DNA, the CDR3 is TGCAGTGCTAGGAGGACAGGGCGTTACACTGAAGCTTTCTTT.

This clonotype was counted at least ten times. J is TRBJ1-1 and V is TRBV4-1, with D perhaps TRBD1 (6 bases). Looked up from germline, CDR1 is MGHRA and CDR2 is YSYEKL. The V end lost 8 bases, the J end lost 4 bases, and 17 bases lay between the germline ends. The CDR3 runs to 14 residues. The CDR3 spells CASAGIGGRTEAFF. In DNA form, the CDR3 reads TGCGCCAGCGCTGGGATAGGGGGACGCACTGAAGCTTTCTTT.

The V and J genes are TRBV27 and TRBJ2-1; TRBD2 agrees at 10 bases. The ends lost 2 bases at V and 9 bases at J; junction bases unmatched: 7. CDR1 and CDR2 from the germline V gene are MNHEY and SMNVEV (reference sequence). The CDR3 totals 15 residues. The CDR3 nucleotides are TGTGCCAGCAGTTTACTCCTAGCGGGAGTGGTTGAGCAGTTCTTC. Translation: CASSLLLAGVVEQFF.

At least ten counts were recorded for this clonotype. This chain links TRBV10-2 with TRBJ1-1; D gene ambiguous. This CDR3 contains 13 residues. V was shortened by 3 bases and J by 6 bases, with 11 bases between the two germline ends. Germline CDR1 WSHSY, CDR2 SAAADI. CDR3 bases: TGCGCCAGCAGTGATATCCGTGGCGCTGAAGCTTTCTTT. Translated, it gives CASSDIRGAEAFF.

There are a few counts of this clonotype. The rearrangement uses TRBV6-1 and TRBJ1-2, with 7 positions matching TRBD1. The V gene's germline CDR1 is MNHNS and CDR2 SASEGT. V lost 6 bases, J lost 4 bases, and 8 bases stayed unmatched. This CDR3 is 14 amino acids long. The CDR3 DNA reads TGTGCCAGCAGAAGTACAGGGGTATTCTATGGCTACACCTTC. The encoded protein is CASRSTGVFYGYTF.

The rearrangement joins TRBV29-1 to TRBJ1-1; D might be TRBD1 (5 bases). Germline V CDR1 and CDR2: SQVTM, ANQGSEA. The V end lost 8 bases, the J end lost 2 bases, and 15 bases lay between the germline ends. The CDR3 runs to 13 residues. The CDR3 protein is CSPGGGLNTEAFF. The CDR3 nucleotides are TGCAGCCCCGGGGGGGGGTTAAACACTGAAGCTTTCTTT.

The gene calls are TRBV6-1 and TRBJ1-6; TRBD1 is a possible D gene (6 bases). The V gene's germline CDR1 is MNHNS and CDR2 SASEGT. The CDR3 has 15 amino acids. Deletions cut 4 bases from V and 6 bases from J, with 13 bases between. The CDR3 is CASSGVTGGNSPLHF. The CDR3 nucleotides read TGTGCCAGCAGTGGGGTGACAGGAGGTAATTCACCCCTCCACTTT.

On this clonotype itself: A much more abundant neighbour one base away suggests this may be a read error. The J gene is TRBJ1-3, the V gene TRBV18; D perhaps matches TRBD1 (5 bases). The CDR3 sequence is 15 residues long. CDR1 is KGHSH and CDR2 is LQKENI in the germline V gene. Trimming took 2 bases from V and 2 from J, leaving 10 bases between them. CDR3 loop: CASSPEQVPGNTIYF. The CDR3 coding sequence is TGTGCCAGCTCACCAGAACAGGTCCCTGGAAACACCATATATTTT.

This clonotype occurred a few times. With a much larger clone just one base away, this may be a read error. The gene calls are TRBV6-1 and TRBJ1-5, with 7 bases matching TRBD1. CDR3 length equals 14 residues. The V gene's germline CDR1 is MNHNS and CDR2 SASEGT. CDR3 coding DNA: TGTACCAGCAGCGACAGGGAAAGCAATCAGCCCCAGCATTTT. This gives the protein CTSSDRESNQPQHF.

This clonotype was detected ten times or more. V is TRBV7-2 and J is TRBJ1-2; perhaps TRBD1 as D (5 bases). Germline CDR1 and CDR2: SGHTA and FQGNSA. V dropped 2 bases and J dropped 7 bases, with 14 bases sitting between them. This CDR3 is 14 amino acids long. The CDR3: CASSLFNQGPGYTF. DNA for the CDR3: TGTGCCAGCAGCTTATTTAACCAGGGACCTGGCTACACCTTC.